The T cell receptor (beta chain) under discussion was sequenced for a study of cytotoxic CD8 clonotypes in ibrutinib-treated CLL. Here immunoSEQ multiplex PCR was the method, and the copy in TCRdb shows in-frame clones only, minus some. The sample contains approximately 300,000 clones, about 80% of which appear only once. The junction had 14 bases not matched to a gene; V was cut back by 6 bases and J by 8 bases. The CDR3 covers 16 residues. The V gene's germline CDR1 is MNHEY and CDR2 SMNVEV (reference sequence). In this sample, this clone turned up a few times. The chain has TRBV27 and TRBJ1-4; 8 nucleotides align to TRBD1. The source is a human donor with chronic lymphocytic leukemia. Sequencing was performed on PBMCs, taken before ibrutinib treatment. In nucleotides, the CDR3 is TGTGCCAGCAGCAAGGATGACAGGGGTGTGTACGAAAAACTGTTTTTT. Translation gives CASSKDDRGVYEKLFF. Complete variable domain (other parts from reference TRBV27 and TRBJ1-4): EAQVTQNPRYLITVTGKKLTVTCSQNMNHEYMSWYRQDPGLGLRQIYYSMNVEVTDKGDVPEGYKVSRKEKRNFPLILESPSPNQTSLYFCASSKDDRGVYEKLFFGSGTQLSVL.